One TCR beta chain is described in this entry. What it binds is not known. Researchers ran the PCR with 60 Vbeta and 13 Jbeta primers. Clones were read by immunoSEQ multiplex PCR, and TCRdb kept only the in-frame ones, dropping some. The sample yields some 51,000 clones, 65% to 80% seen once. This specimen comes from a study of cytomegalovirus exposure and HLA in healthy donors. About the study: Early released data had around 88 million unique TCRs, all coming from HLA-typed donors. Study-wide findings and caveats: Common viral pathogens seemed to be connected with several of the most significant clusters, according to a later analysis.

There are 16 residues in the CDR3. V lost 3 bases and J lost 0, with 15 bases in between. CDR1 and CDR2 (germline): SGHNT, YYREEE (reference sequence). Healthy bone marrow donors made up the cohort. At the time of sampling, donors were nominally healthy, though unrecorded immune exposures were likely. This TCR was recovered from a man aged 40-55 years in good health and CMV-seropositive. Specimen: PBMCs. The chain has TRBV5-4 and TRBJ1-1; tentatively, D is TRBD1 (6 bases). CDR3 region: CASSSRTGYMNTEAFF. The CDR3 DNA reads as TGTGCCAGCAGCTCGCGAACAGGGTACATGAACACTGAAGCTTTCTTT.